The present T cell receptor beta chain was sequenced within a study of early stage breast cancer tumors. At the level of the study: ER+/PR+/HER2- status applied to about 70% of the 16 invasive breast tumors. Study observations and caveats: Tumors had about 2.5-fold higher T cell density and higher clonality than adjacent normal breast tissue. In 14 of 16 patients, blood comparison separated tumor from normal breast.

TCRdb keeps only in-frame clones here, not all; method: immunoSEQ multiplex PCR. The repertoire holds around 78,000 clones, with approximately 80% as singletons. With respect to this clone: Its antigen is still unknown.

The CDR3 sequence is 14 residues long. Between the trimmed V and J ends, which lost 5 bases and 6 bases, there was a span of 17 bases. Germline loops: CDR1 SEHNR, CDR2 FQNEAQ (reference sequence). The TCR sequence derives from a person aged 55 to 75 with breast cancer. The rearrangement links TRBV7-9 to TRBJ2-7; D remains ambiguous. The sequenced material came from blood. The CDR3 DNA follows: TGTGCCAGCAGCCCCCCAACCACGCGTTTCGAGCAGTACTTC. Translation gives CASSPPTTRFEQYF.